This TCR beta chain was identified in a study of monozygotic twins with cystic fibrosis. The CDR3 runs to 16 residues. CDR1 and CDR2 (germline): SGDLS, YYNGEE. V was shortened by 3 bases and J by 0 bases, with 14 bases between the two germline ends. TCRdb's copy holds only in-frame clones and misses some; the assay was immunoSEQ multiplex PCR. This sample has about 24,000 clones; around 93% occur once, and the top ten carry about 0.31%. The chain carries TRBV9 and TRBJ2-3; TRBD2 is a possible D gene (6 bases). This receptor was obtained from a girl aged 2 to 10 with cystic fibrosis. Specimen: blood. The CDR3 coding sequence is TGTGCCAGCAGCGCACCTTTAGCGGATAGCACAGATACGCAGTATTTT. Translation: CASSAPLADSTDTQYF.